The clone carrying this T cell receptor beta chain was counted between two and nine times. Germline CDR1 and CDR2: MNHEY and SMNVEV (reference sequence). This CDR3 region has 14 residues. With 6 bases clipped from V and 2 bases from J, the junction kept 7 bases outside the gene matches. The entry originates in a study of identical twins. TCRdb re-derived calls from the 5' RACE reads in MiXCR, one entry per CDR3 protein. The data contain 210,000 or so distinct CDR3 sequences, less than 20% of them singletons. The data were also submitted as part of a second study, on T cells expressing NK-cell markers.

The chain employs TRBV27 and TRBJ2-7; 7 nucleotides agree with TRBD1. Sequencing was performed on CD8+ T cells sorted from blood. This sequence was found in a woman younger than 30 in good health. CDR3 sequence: CASRAGTAAYEQYF. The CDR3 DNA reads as TGTGCCAGCAGAGCCGGGACAGCCGCCTACGAGCAGTACTTC.